A single sample is the source of the 13 T cell receptor beta chains below, sequenced in a study of blood T cell repertoires in COVID-19. Here immunoSEQ multiplex PCR was the method, and the copy in TCRdb shows in-frame clones only, minus some. The table has 50,000 to 60,000 clones, 88% seen once. Specimen: peripheral blood. These receptors were taken from a man aged 55 to 70 with active COVID-19.

The chain carries TRBV5-8 and TRBJ2-5; possible D gene TRBD2, 6 bases. This CDR3 is built from 16 residues. V was clipped by 3 bases and J by 2 bases, with 17 bases between them. The germline gives CDR1 SGHTS, CDR2 YDEGEE. The DNA for the CDR3 is TGTGCCAGCAGCTCAAACTCGGGACTGCTACAAGAGACCCAGTACTTC. Protein: CASSSNSGLLQETQYF. Variable domain in full (rest from reference TRBV5-8 and TRBJ2-5): EAGVTQSPTHLIKTRGQQATLRCSPISGHTSVYWYQQALGLGLQFLLWYDEGEERNRGNFPPRFSGRQFPNYSSELNVNALELEDSALYLCASSSNSGLLQETQYFGPGTRLLVL.

The gene calls are TRBV4-2 and TRBJ2-3; 7 nucleotides align to TRBD2. The CDR3 has 14 amino acids. Per the germline V gene, CDR1 is LGHNA and CDR2 is YNFKEQ. Trimming took 6 bases from V and 0 from J; bases not matched to a gene: 3. CDR3 coding DNA: TGTGCCAGCAGAGCGGGGTCTAGCACAGATACGCAGTATTTT. Protein sequence: CASRAGSSTDTQYF.

The rearrangement joins TRBV7-2 to TRBJ1-4; 7 bases fit TRBD1. After removal of 5 bases from V and 2 bases from J, the junction contained 11 bases not matched to a gene. The germline CDR1 and CDR2 sequences are SGHTA and FQGNSA. This CDR3 comprises 17 residues. CDR3 residues: CASSTHRGRPTNEKLFF. DNA for the CDR3: TGTGCCAGCAGCACCCACAGGGGCCGGCCGACTAATGAAAAACTGTTTTTT.

This clone was seen only once. The V and J genes are TRBV9 and TRBJ2-7; TRBD2 agrees at 7 bases. V lost 0 bases to trimming and J lost 3 bases; unmatched junction nucleotides: 6. Germline V gives CDR1 SGDLS, CDR2 YYNGEE. The CDR3 has 15 amino acids. DNA for the CDR3: TGTGCCAGCAGCGTAGCGACCGGGACTAACTACGAGCAGTACTTC. Amino acid sequence: CASSVATGTNYEQYF.

This clone showed up just once. The chain has TRBV9 and TRBJ2-1; 9 nucleotides match TRBD2. V lost 0 bases to trimming and J lost 7 bases; unmatched junction nucleotides: 14. CDR1 and CDR2 (germline): SGDLS, YYNGEE. The CDR3 sequence is 18 residues long. The CDR3 protein is CASSVEGSGSLYKNEQFF. The CDR3 DNA reads as TGTGCCAGCAGCGTAGAGGGTAGCGGGAGTTTATACAAGAATGAGCAGTTCTTC.

The chain is built from TRBV3-1 (or the pseudogene TRBV3-2) and TRBJ2-5; TRBD2 matches at 12 bases. Germline V gene lookup returns CDR1 LGHDT and CDR2 YNNKEL (reference sequence). The V segment lost 4 bases and the J segment 4 bases; nucleotides outside the gene matches: 10. The length of the CDR3 is 17 residues. The CDR3 is CASSPQMTSGSLETQYF. CDR3 in DNA: TGTGCCAGCAGCCCCCAAATGACTAGCGGGAGCTTAGAGACCCAGTACTTC.

CDR3 DNA: TGTGCCAGCAGTTACTACGGGACAGCTGGAAACACCATATATTTT. This codes for CASSYYGTAGNTIYF. J is TRBJ1-3 and V is TRBV6-5, with 7 positions matching TRBD1. The CDR3 is made up of 15 amino acids. Losses at the gene ends were 1 base for V and 2 bases for J; bases not matched to a gene: 2. In germline, CDR1 is MNHEY, CDR2 SVGAGI.

CDR3 protein: CASSPTGDAPQHF. The CDR3 nucleotides read TGTGCCAGCTCGCCCACAGGGGATGCGCCCCAGCATTTT. The chain joins TRBV18 to TRBJ1-5, with 7 bases fitting TRBD1. V lost 6 bases and J lost 9; bases outside the gene matches: 8. Germline V gene data show CDR1 as KGHSH and CDR2 as LQKENI. The CDR3 runs 13 residues.

The J gene is TRBJ2-3, the V gene TRBV29-1; D is perhaps TRBD2 (5 bases). CDR1 and CDR2 from the germline V gene are SQVTM and ANQGSEA. The CDR3 consists of 15 residues. V lost 4 bases to trimming and J lost 1 base, with 15 bases between them. CDR3 amino acids: CSVALLGRGTDTQYF. The CDR3 DNA is TGCAGCGTTGCCCTACTAGGTAGGGGCACAGATACGCAGTATTTT.

Details on this clone: This specimen includes other DNA sequences encoding the same CDR3. This chain links TRBV5-1 with TRBJ2-5; no clear D. Trimming took off 4 bases at V and 1 base at J, with 2 bases between the two ends. This CDR3 spans 11 amino acids. Germline lookup yields CDR1 SGHRS and CDR2 YFSETQ. CDR3 loop: CASSLQETQYF. The CDR3 DNA follows: TGCGCCAGCAGCCTCCAAGAGACCCAGTACTTC.

The chain links TRBV19 to TRBJ2-7; TRBD1 matches at 8 bases. The ends lost 4 bases at V and 2 bases at J; junction bases unmatched: 7. Germline assignment: CDR1 LNHDA and CDR2 SQIVND (reference sequence). The CDR3 is 15 residues long. CDR3 amino acids: CASSRVRGQAYEQYF. As DNA, the CDR3 is TGTGCCAGTAGTAGGGTACGGGGACAGGCCTACGAGCAGTACTTC.

The V gene is TRBV5-6, the J gene TRBJ2-2, with unresolved D. CDR3 size: 16 residues. The V gene's germline CDR1 is SGHDT and CDR2 YYEEEE. Between the trimmed V and J ends, which lost 2 bases and 0 bases, there was a span of 11 bases. The CDR3 region has the DNA TGTGCCAGCAGCTTCGTAGCACCCGCGAACACCGGGGAGCTGTTTTTT. This encodes CASSFVAPANTGELFF.

The chain joins TRBV28 to TRBJ2-7; 8 bases match TRBD1. This CDR3 has 20 residues. Looked up from germline, CDR1 is MDHEN and CDR2 is SYDVKM. V was clipped by 3 bases and J by 5 bases; unmatched bases: 24. In DNA form, the CDR3 reads TGTGCCAGCAGTTTCGGGCAGGGGGCGCTAAAAGCGGCCGAGGGACACGAGCAGTACTTC. It codes for CASSFGQGALKAAEGHEQYF.